This is a list of T cell receptor beta chains from one sample in a study of post-analysis software for immune sequencing data. TCRdb independently ran MiXCR on the PCR reads; one entry per CDR3 protein. The data show roughly 400,000 distinct CDR3 sequences, approximately 39% seen once. Sequenced input: blood. The receptors originated from a girl aged 2 to 9 with multiple sclerosis. Each CDR3 is given with its conserved first and last residue. Each record gives: clone size, J gene, D gene, V gene, CDR3 DNA, CDR3 protein. A D gene is named only where the DNA matches it firmly. Clone size appears in some rows only: once, few, many, or a class for an expanded clone.

NA TRBJ2-7 TRBD1 TRBV5-1 TGCGCCAGCAGCTTTTCGACAGGGGCAGATTACTACGAGCAGTACTTC CASSFSTGADYYEQYF
NA TRBJ2-2 NA TRBV12-3/TRBV12-4 TGTGCCAGCAGTTTCGGCCGGGGTATCGGGGAGCTGTTTTTT CASSFGRGIGELFF
few TRBJ2-7 TRBD2 TRBV4-3 TGCGCCAGCAGCCAAGTTACGGGAGGCCTATACGAGCAGTACTTC CASSQVTGGLYEQYF
NA TRBJ2-6 TRBD1 TRBV5-5 TGTGCCAGCAGCGTGACGGGACAGGGTTCAGGGGCCAACGTCCTGACTTTC CASSVTGQGSGANVLTF
NA TRBJ2-3 TRBD1 TRBV20-1 TGCAGTGCTTCCAGCCCGGGACAGGTGGGGTATTTT CSASSPGQVGYF
NA TRBJ2-7 TRBD2 TRBV5-1 TGCGCCAGCAGCCGCGACCCGGGAGGGTACGAGCAGTACTTC CASSRDPGGYEQYF
NA TRBJ2-2 NA TRBV29-1 TGCAGCGTTGATGCCGTCACCGGGGAGCTGTTTTTT CSVDAVTGELFF
many TRBJ2-4 NA TRBV3-1 TGTGCCAGCAGCCGTGAAAGGGCCGCGTCCAAAAACATTCAGTACTTC CASSRERAASKNIQYF
NA TRBJ1-2 NA TRBV29-1 TGCAGCGCTGTTGGCCCCAGGAATGGCTACACCTTC CSAVGPRNGYTF
NA TRBJ2-5 NA TRBV7-2 TGTACCAGCAGCTTAGCGGTCGGGAGTGGCCAAGAGACCCAGTACTTC CTSSLAVGSGQETQYF
few TRBJ2-1 NA TRBV29-1 TGCAGCGTTCCCCCGCAGTTCTTC CSVPPQFF
NA TRBJ2-6 NA TRBV11-2 TGTGCCAGCTTCTACAGGGCGTCCGGGGCCAACGTCCTGACTTTC CASFYRASGANVLTF